These 31 T cell receptor beta chains originate from one sample sequenced in a study of OX40 agonist ivuxolimab in advanced cancers. The protocol was immunoSEQ multiplex PCR, while the TCRdb copy is restricted to in-frame clones and leaves out a portion. The data show 84,000 or so clones, 80% to 95% seen once. Sequencing used CD4+ or CD8+ T cells sorted from blood, obtained in a trial of the OX40 agonist ivuxolimab. Receptors originate from an adult with an advanced solid tumor such as melanoma, head and neck, liver or kidney cancer.

This chain links TRBV4-1 with TRBJ2-1, with 8 positions matching TRBD2. Germline V lookup: CDR1 MGHRA, CDR2 YSYEKL. This CDR3 contains 16 residues. The V gene end was trimmed by 0 bases and the J gene end by 9 bases; junction bases not matched to a gene: 10. CDR3 loop: CASSQEVPGGAGEQFF. In DNA form, the CDR3 reads TGCGCCAGCAGCCAAGAGGTCCCCGGGGGGGCCGGTGAGCAGTTCTTC.

The chain uses TRBV5-8 and TRBJ2-5, with TRBD1 matching 9 bases. From germline, CDR1 is SGHTS and CDR2 YDEGEE. V lost 2 bases to trimming and J lost 10 bases; unmatched junction nucleotides: 12. The CDR3 covers 15 residues. The CDR3 bases are TGTGCCAGCAGCTTCACCACAGGGGGCAAAAGGGACCAGTACTTC. Protein sequence: CASSFTTGGKRDQYF.

The CDR3 bases are TGTGCCAGTAGTAGCTGGACAGGGCACACTGAAGCTTTCTTT. This codes for CASSSWTGHTEAFF. This chain links TRBV19 with TRBJ1-1; 8 nucleotides agree with TRBD1. V gave up 4 bases and J gave up 3 bases; unmatched junction bases: 4. Germline V gene data show CDR1 as LNHDA and CDR2 as SQIVND (reference sequence). The CDR3 consists of 14 residues.

The CDR3 nucleotides are TGTGCCAGCAGGTCCGGGACCACTCCGGGGAATGAGCAGTTCTTC. Its translation is CASRSGTTPGNEQFF. The rearrangement links TRBV6-1 to TRBJ2-1; D may be TRBD1 or TRBD2 (5 bases each). V dropped 6 bases and J dropped 7 bases, with 19 bases sitting between them. Germline V gene lookup returns CDR1 MNHNS and CDR2 SASEGT. The CDR3 totals 15 residues.

The chain recombines TRBV18 with TRBJ2-3; D remains unclear. V gave up 1 base and J gave up 2 bases, with 7 bases separating them. This CDR3 is built from 14 residues. CDR1 and CDR2 from the germline V gene are KGHSH and LQKENI. CDR3 nucleotides: TGTGCCAGCTCACCACTCCTCGACACAGATACGCAGTATTTT. It translates to CASSPLLDTDTQYF.

This chain uses TRBV28 with TRBJ2-2; no clear D gene. The CDR3 runs 12 residues. V was pared by 8 bases and J by 4 bases, with 8 bases between. The germline CDR1 and CDR2 sequences are MDHEN and SYDVKM. Written as DNA, the CDR3 is TGTGCCAGCGGATCAAGCACCGGGGAGCTGTTTTTT. It yields the protein CASGSSTGELFF.

V usage is TRBV7-2 and J usage is TRBJ2-7; D call uncertain. V shed 5 bases and J shed 8 bases, with 25 bases lying between them. CDR1 is SGHTA and CDR2 is FQGNSA in the germline V gene. This CDR3 region has 16 residues. In nucleotides, the CDR3 is TGTGCCAGCAGCCCTCAATATTGGGTCGGTGGCTTCCAGCAGTACTTC. This translates into CASSPQYWVGGFQQYF.

CDR3 sequence: CASSLESRSPLHF. CDR3 nucleotides: TGTGCCAGCAGCTTAGAAAGCCGTTCACCCCTCCACTTT. This rearrangement joins TRBV7-2 to TRBJ1-6; the D is unclear. Trimming cost V 1 base and J 9 bases, with 7 bases left between them. Germline assignment: CDR1 SGHTA and CDR2 FQGNSA. The CDR3 length is 13 residues.

V is TRBV28 and J is TRBJ2-3; no clear D gene. In germline, CDR1 is MDHEN, CDR2 SYDVKM. The germline V and J ends were trimmed by 8 bases and 0 bases, with 6 bases remaining between them. This CDR3 contains 12 residues. CDR3 amino acids: CASGTSTDTQYF. The CDR3 nucleotides are TGTGCCAGCGGCACAAGCACAGATACGCAGTATTTT.

V and J are TRBV6-6 and TRBJ1-1; D gene ambiguous. The CDR3 spans 12 residues. Trimming removed 2 bases from V and 10 bases from J, with 11 bases in between. CDR1 is MNHNY and CDR2 is SVGAGI in the germline V gene (reference sequence). Here the CDR3 reads CASSYPQGRAFF. The CDR3, as DNA: TGTGCCAGCAGTTACCCTCAAGGGCGAGCTTTCTTT.

The V call is TRBV10-3, the J call TRBJ2-3; D gene unclear. Germline V lookup: CDR1 ENHRY, CDR2 SYGVKD. This CDR3 is 12 amino acids long. V was trimmed by 2 bases and J by 4 bases, leaving 4 bases between them. This chain's CDR3 is CAISEKADTQYF. CDR3 nucleotides: TGTGCCATCAGTGAGAAGGCAGATACGCAGTATTTT.

The chain is built from TRBV5-8 and TRBJ2-3, with 12 bases that match TRBD2. The V gene end was trimmed by 5 bases and the J gene end by 0 bases; junction bases not matched to a gene: 7. Germline CDR1 SGHTS, CDR2 YDEGEE. The CDR3 is made up of 17 amino acids. CDR3 DNA: TGTGCCAGCAGTCCCAGACTAGCGGGAGTGAGCACAGATACGCAGTATTTT. Amino acids: CASSPRLAGVSTDTQYF.

This clone was seen a few times. This chain connects TRBV6-1 to TRBJ1-1; no clear D gene. The CDR3 is 13 amino acids. V was pared by 3 bases and J by 4 bases, with 9 bases between. Germline-derived CDR1 and CDR2 are MNHNS and SASEGT. In nucleotides, the CDR3 is TGTGCCAGCAGTGACGGTCGTCGCACTGAAGCTTTCTTT. It specifies CASSDGRRTEAFF.

This clone came up a few times. The CDR3 DNA sequence: TGTGCCGGGGGGGGATCAGATACGCAGTATTTT. Protein: CAGGGSDTQYF. The chain carries TRBV30 and TRBJ2-3; 7 nucleotides match TRBD2. The CDR3 has 11 amino acids. Germline values: CDR1 GTSNPN, CDR2 SVGIG (reference sequence). Trimming cost V 8 bases and J 4 bases; bases outside gene matches: 3.

The genes are TRBV29-1 and TRBJ2-5; D gene unclear. The CDR3 has 10 residues. Germline loops: CDR1 SQVTM, CDR2 ANQGSEA. Trimming removed 6 bases at V and 2 bases at J, with 4 bases between. Here the CDR3 reads CSVEQETQYF. CDR3 DNA: TGCAGCGTAGAACAAGAGACCCAGTACTTC.

The genes are TRBV28 and TRBJ1-2, with a tentative D call TRBD1 (5 bases). With 3 bases removed from V and 0 bases from J, the gap between germline ends came to 8 bases. CDR3 size: 14 residues. Germline assignment: CDR1 MDHEN and CDR2 SYDVKM. CDR3 bases: TGTGCCAGCAGTTTTGGAGGGGCTAACTATGGCTACACCTTC. This codes for CASSFGGANYGYTF.

This chain links TRBV19 with TRBJ1-1; 10 bases match TRBD1. The germline gives CDR1 LNHDA, CDR2 SQIVND (reference sequence). V shed 6 bases, J shed 11 bases, and the junction held 9 bases outside the gene matches. This CDR3 is 13 amino acids long. CDR3 in amino acids: CASSMATGGLAFF. The CDR3, as DNA: TGTGCCAGTAGCATGGCGACAGGGGGCTTGGCTTTCTTT.

The rearrangement joins TRBV7-6 to TRBJ2-2; 9 positions agree with TRBD2. The CDR3 runs 16 residues. The J segment lost 4 bases and the V segment lost 3 bases, leaving 6 bases of the junction unmatched. The germline V gene has CDR1 SGHVS and CDR2 FNYEAQ. CDR3: CASSLMQRGVTGELFF. In DNA, the CDR3 is TGTGCCAGCAGCTTGATGCAGCGGGGGGTCACCGGGGAGCTGTTTTTT. The full variable domain, with the rest looked up from reference TRBV7-6 and TRBJ2-2, is GAGVSQSPRYKVTKRGQDVALRCDPISGHVSLYWYRQALGQGPEFLTYFNYEAQQDKSGLPNDRFSAERPEGSISTLTIQRTEQRDSAMYRCASSLMQRGVTGELFFGEGSRLTVL.

The chain employs TRBV18 and TRBJ1-1; TRBD1 is a possible D gene (5 bases). This CDR3 comprises 15 residues. Germline CDR1 KGHSH, CDR2 LQKENI. V was cut by 0 bases and J by 0 bases, with 8 bases left in between. The DNA of the CDR3 is TGTGCCAGCTCACCACCGCGGGGCATGAACACTGAAGCTTTCTTT. This translates into CASSPPRGMNTEAFF.

The chain recombines TRBV7-2 with TRBJ2-1; D not resolved. Per the germline V gene, CDR1 is SGHTA and CDR2 is FQGNSA. This CDR3 spans 12 amino acids. The ends were cut back, 4 bases at V and 10 bases at J, with 11 bases in the middle. DNA for the CDR3: TGTGCCAGCAGCTGGCCGGAGAGGGAGCAGTTCTTC. It is translated as CASSWPEREQFF.

V is TRBV4-1 and J is TRBJ2-1; 13 nucleotides agree with TRBD2. The CDR3 extends over 18 amino acids. Germline V gene sequence: CDR1 MGHRA, CDR2 YSYEKL. The V and J ends lost 1 base and 2 bases, in that order; junction bases with no gene match: 5. In nucleotides, the CDR3 is TGCGCCAGCAGCCAAGGACTAGCGGGGGGTCAACCCTACAATGAGCAGTTCTTC. As protein: CASSQGLAGGQPYNEQFF.

In this sample, this clone turned up a few times. The chain links TRBV6-5 to TRBJ1-3; possibly TRBD1 for D (6 bases). V was trimmed by 5 bases and J by 4 bases, leaving 12 bases between them. Germline V gene data show CDR1 as MNHEY and CDR2 as SVGAGI. This CDR3 is built from 14 residues. In DNA, the CDR3 is TGTGCCAGCAGTCACACAGGGTCGGGAAACACCATATATTTT. It is translated as CASSHTGSGNTIYF.

The chain has TRBV11-3 and TRBJ2-5, with D perhaps matching TRBD2 (5 bases). This CDR3 has 13 amino acids. The V gene lost 6 bases and the J gene lost 5 bases, with 13 bases spanning the gap. Germline V lookup: CDR1 SGHNT, CDR2 YENEEA. As DNA, the CDR3 is TGTGCCAGCAGTGGAGGTTTCCAGGAGACCCAGTACTTC. Protein: CASSGGFQETQYF.

This chain connects TRBV7-9 to TRBJ2-1; 11 bases map to TRBD2. The junction had 5 bases not matched to a gene; V was cut back by 5 bases and J by 2 bases. The germline CDR1 and CDR2 sequences are SEHNR and FQNEAQ (reference sequence). There are 16 residues in the CDR3. The CDR3: CASSISGGAPYNEQFF. The CDR3, as DNA: TGTGCCAGCAGCATTAGCGGGGGGGCCCCCTACAATGAGCAGTTCTTC.

The chain has TRBV18 and TRBJ1-1, with TRBD1 as a possible D gene (5 bases). Germline values: CDR1 KGHSH, CDR2 LQKENI. This CDR3 is built from 16 residues. Trimming removed 4 bases from V and 0 bases from J, with 15 bases in between. The CDR3 nucleotides are TGTGCCAGCTCACAGCAACCCGGGACGGTGAACACTGAAGCTTTCTTT. It yields the protein CASSQQPGTVNTEAFF.

The chain carries TRBV5-6 and TRBJ1-3; D possibly corresponds to TRBD1 (5 bases). CDR3 length: 15 residues. The V gene's germline CDR1 is SGHDT and CDR2 YYEEEE. V was trimmed by 5 bases and J by 0 bases, leaving 12 bases between them. The CDR3 region is CASRGRPSSGNTIYF. The CDR3 bases are TGTGCCAGCAGGGGACGACCGAGCTCTGGAAACACCATATATTTT. Drawing the rest from reference TRBV5-6 and TRBJ1-3, the complete variable domain is DAGVTQSPTHLIKTRGQQVTLRCSPKSGHDTVSWYQQALGQGPQFIFQYYEEEERQRGNFPDRFSGHQFPNYSSELNVNALLLGDSALYLCASRGRPSSGNTIYFGEGSWLTVV.

The J gene is TRBJ1-4, the V gene TRBV20-1; a weak D match, TRBD1 (5 bases). There are 11 residues in the CDR3. Germline V gene lookup returns CDR1 DFQATT and CDR2 SNEGSKA (reference sequence). CDR3 coding DNA: TGCGGGGCCCCCACCTACGAAAAACTGTTTTTT. Its translation: CGAPTYEKLFF.

The chain combines TRBV9 with TRBJ1-4, with D tentatively TRBD1 (5 bases). Trimming took 3 bases from V and 5 from J, leaving 20 bases between them. Germline CDR1 reads SGDLS; CDR2 reads YYNGEE. The CDR3 length is 17 residues. The CDR3 reads CASSAGDGSFGNEKLFF. The CDR3 DNA sequence: TGTGCCAGCAGCGCGGGGGACGGGAGTTTCGGGAATGAAAAACTGTTTTTT.

As concerns this clone: The identical CDR3 is also encoded by other nucleotide sequences in the sample. V is TRBV19 and J is TRBJ2-7, with TRBD1 identical over 12 bases. Trimming at V came to 2 bases and at J to 5 bases, leaving 4 bases not matched to a gene. Germline V gene lookup returns CDR1 LNHDA and CDR2 SQIVND (reference sequence). The length of the CDR3 is 15 residues. The CDR3 nucleotides are TGTGCCAGTAGTATAACGGGGACAGGGGGCAACGAGCAGTACTTC. Its protein product is CASSITGTGGNEQYF. Full variable domain (missing parts from reference TRBV19 and TRBJ2-7): DGGITQSPKYLFRKEGQNVTLSCEQNLNHDAMYWYRQDPGQGLRLIYYSQIVNDFQKGDIAEGYSVSREKKESFPLTVTSAQKNPTAFYLCASSITGTGGNEQYFGPGTRLTVT.

This clone has only one observation. The rearrangement uses TRBV10-2 and TRBJ2-1; 7 bases align to TRBD2. Germline values: CDR1 WSHSY, CDR2 SAAADI. CDR3 length equals 15 residues. The ends lost 3 bases at V and 3 bases at J; junction bases unmatched: 5. The CDR3 region is CASSDAAGDYNEQFF. The DNA of the CDR3 is TGCGCCAGCAGTGACGCGGCGGGAGACTACAATGAGCAGTTCTTC.

V and J are TRBV7-3 and TRBJ2-1, with 8 bases lining up with TRBD1. V gave up 4 bases and J gave up 9 bases; unmatched junction bases: 11. The CDR3 runs to 15 residues. In germline, CDR1 is SGHTA, CDR2 FQGTGA. This CDR3 reads CASSSGTGFTGEQFF. The CDR3 coding sequence is TGTGCCAGCAGCTCCGGGACAGGATTTACGGGTGAGCAGTTCTTC.